One sample yielded the 22 T cell receptor beta chains listed below, sequenced in a study of shared clonotypes between healthy human individuals (dated by TCRdb to about 2020). The library was generated by the immunoSEQ multiplex PCR assay. In TCRdb, the immuneACCESS table is reduced to in-frame sequences with V and J assigned. These tables do not hold every clone; where another copy was compared, an unresolved V gene accounts for under half, and the others remain unexplained. Here the sample has some 1,900,000 clones; less than 95% occur a single time. The ten top clones hold approximately 1.2% of the sample. For the CD8 naive samples, CD45RO-negative cells were positively selected for CCR7, yielding a CD45RA+CCR7+ population from which TemRA cells were excluded. Specimen: naive CD8+ T cells sorted from blood. The cell subset or site label of this sample denotes: CD45RA+CCR7+. The receptors derive from a man between 18 and 29 years old in good health.

The rearrangement joins TRBV13 to TRBJ1-2, with a possible D match to TRBD1 (5 bases). Trimming cost V 5 bases and J 4 bases, with 20 bases left between them. This CDR3 contains 16 residues. Germline CDR1 PRHDT, CDR2 FYEKMQ (reference sequence). The CDR3 sequence is CASSLGRQGLPYGYTF. The CDR3 DNA follows: TGTGCCAGCAGCCTCGGCCGGCAGGGACTCCCCTATGGCTACACCTTC.

This clone was seen just once. CDR3 in DNA: TGCGCCAGCAGCCAAGATTGGGGTCCGAACACCGGGGAGCTGTTTTTT. Protein product: CASSQDWGPNTGELFF. The chain recombines TRBV4-1 with TRBJ2-2; D unresolved. V was trimmed by 0 bases and J by 0 bases, leaving 8 bases between them. The CDR3 length is 16 residues. CDR1 is MGHRA and CDR2 is YSYEKL in the germline V gene.

This chain uses TRBV6-5 with TRBJ2-5; the match to TRBD1 covers 11 bases. Germline V CDR1 and CDR2: MNHEY, SVGAGI. The CDR3 consists of 14 residues. J lost 4 bases, V lost 8 bases, and 6 bases had no gene match. For the CDR3, the DNA is TGTGCCAGCGGCCCGGGACAGGGGGTAGAGACCCAGTACTTC. Its translation is CASGPGQGVETQYF.

As for this clone: This sample also contains other DNA sequences that code for the same CDR3. The chain recombines TRBV28 with TRBJ2-7, with D hard to call. V lost 6 bases and J 4 bases, leaving 4 bases between the germline ends. This CDR3 contains 10 residues. Germline-derived CDR1 and CDR2 are MDHEN and SYDVKM. In DNA, the CDR3 is TGTGCCAGCAGCAAGTACGAGCAGTACTTC. This codes for CASSKYEQYF.

This chain links TRBV7-9 with TRBJ1-1; TRBD1 might be the D (5 bases). Trimming took off 5 bases at V and 0 bases at J, with 10 bases between the two ends. CDR1 and CDR2 from the germline V gene are SEHNR and FQNEAQ (reference sequence). This CDR3 has 14 amino acids. The CDR3 nucleotides are TGTGCCAGCAGCACGACAGACCTGAACACTGAAGCTTTCTTT. It encodes CASSTTDLNTEAFF. Full variable domain (rest looked up from reference TRBV7-9 and TRBJ1-1): DTGVSQNPRHKITKRGQNVTFRCDPISEHNRLYWYRQTLGQGPEFLTYFQNEAQLEKSRLLSDRFSAERPKGSFSTLEIQRTEQGDSAMYLCASSTTDLNTEAFFGQGTRLTVV.

This sequence joins TRBV4-2 and TRBJ2-1; D gene uncertain. Germline V lookup: CDR1 LGHNA, CDR2 YNFKEQ. CDR3 length equals 13 residues. V was pared by 6 bases and J by 0 bases, with 6 bases between. The CDR3: CASRQSSYNEQFF. CDR3 nucleotide sequence: TGTGCCAGCAGACAGTCCTCCTACAATGAGCAGTTCTTC.

The J gene is TRBJ2-3, the V gene TRBV4-1; 8 nucleotides match TRBD2. The CDR3 contains 17 residues. V lost 0 bases to trimming and J lost 4 bases; unmatched junction nucleotides: 9. Germline CDR1 MGHRA, CDR2 YSYEKL. CDR3 coding DNA: TGCGCCAGCAGCCAAGATGACCCGGGAGGGCCATCAGATACGCAGTATTTT. It specifies CASSQDDPGGPSDTQYF.

This rearrangement joins TRBV4-1 to TRBJ2-7; D is perhaps TRBD2 (5 bases). Germline V gene data show CDR1 as MGHRA and CDR2 as YSYEKL. CDR3 length equals 12 residues. Trimming removed 4 bases at V and 6 bases at J, with 10 bases between. The CDR3 is CASSPPRGEQYF. CDR3 nucleotides: TGCGCCAGCAGCCCTCCTCGGGGCGAGCAGTACTTC.

Concerning this clone itself: One end of the junction fails to match germline, which may point to a read error. The rearrangement links TRBV29-1 to TRBJ1-1; D might be TRBD1 (5 bases). The CDR3 spans 13 residues. Germline lookup yields CDR1 SQVTM and CDR2 ANQGSEA. The CDR3 protein is CSVEGDPNTEAFF. CDR3 nucleotide sequence: TGCAGCGTAGAAGGGGACCCGAACACTGAAGCTTTCTTT.

The J gene is TRBJ1-1, the V gene TRBV7-9; no definite D call. In germline, CDR1 is SEHNR, CDR2 FQNEAQ (reference sequence). The CDR3 is 14 residues long. Trimming removed 7 bases from V and 4 bases from J, with 16 bases in between. CDR3 coding DNA: TGTGCCAGCACCGACTTAAGCTGGAGCACTGAAGCTTTCTTT. This encodes CASTDLSWSTEAFF.

The rearrangement links TRBV6-1 to TRBJ2-1, with D perhaps assigned TRBD1 or TRBD2 (5 bases each). V lost 2 bases and J 5 bases, leaving 10 bases between the germline ends. Germline-derived CDR1 and CDR2 are MNHNS and SASEGT. The CDR3 length is 14 residues. CDR3 DNA: TGTGCCAGCAGTGAAATTTGGGGGAACAATGAGCAGTTCTTC. This gives the protein CASSEIWGNNEQFF.

The V call is TRBV10-1, the J call TRBJ2-7; unclear D gene. The CDR3 sequence is 12 residues long. V was shortened by 10 bases and J by 2 bases, with 12 bases between the two germline ends. Germline V lookup: CDR1 WNHNN, CDR2 SYGVQD (reference sequence). DNA of the CDR3: TGCGCCACCCGACCCTGTCCCTACGAGCAGTACTTC. This translates into CATRPCPYEQYF.

V is TRBV11-2 and J is TRBJ2-5; 9 bases line up with TRBD1. J gave up 0 bases and V 1 base, and 6 bases lay outside the gene matches. Germline-derived CDR1 and CDR2 are SGHAT and FQNNGV. The length of the CDR3 is 17 residues. CDR3 loop: CASSLVDRGPYQETQYF. In DNA form, the CDR3 reads TGTGCCAGCAGCTTAGTGGACAGGGGTCCGTACCAAGAGACCCAGTACTTC.

This clone was counted a single time. This chain joins TRBV2 and TRBJ2-2; 13 bases match TRBD2. The CDR3 has 16 residues. In germline, CDR1 is SNHLY, CDR2 FYNNEI. CDR3 bases: TGTGCGTGGCGGGGACTAGCGGGGCAGAACACCGGGGAGCTGTTTTTT. Its protein is CAWRGLAGQNTGELFF.

The chain carries TRBV7-9 and TRBJ2-5; D might be TRBD2 (5 bases). Germline values: CDR1 SEHNR, CDR2 FQNEAQ (reference sequence). The CDR3 has 15 amino acids. V lost 4 bases and J 3 bases, leaving 15 bases between the germline ends. CDR3 bases: TGTGCCAGCAGCTCTCGGACCGGGATAGAAGAGACCCAGTACTTC. This sequence encodes CASSSRTGIEETQYF. The whole variable domain, remainder taken from reference TRBV7-9 and TRBJ2-5, is DTGVSQNPRHKITKRGQNVTFRCDPISEHNRLYWYRQTLGQGPEFLTYFQNEAQLEKSRLLSDRFSAERPKGSFSTLEIQRTEQGDSAMYLCASSSRTGIEETQYFGPGTRLLVL.

The chain employs TRBV7-6 and TRBJ1-5; D is uncertain. Germline values: CDR1 SGHVS, CDR2 FNYEAQ. V dropped 5 bases and J dropped 0 bases, with 8 bases sitting between them. The CDR3 consists of 14 residues. DNA for the CDR3: TGTGCCAGCAGCCCAACAGTTAGCAATCAGCCCCAGCATTTT. Translating it yields CASSPTVSNQPQHF. Drawing the rest from reference TRBV7-6 and TRBJ1-5, the complete variable domain is GAGVSQSPRYKVTKRGQDVALRCDPISGHVSLYWYRQALGQGPEFLTYFNYEAQQDKSGLPNDRFSAERPEGSISTLTIQRTEQRDSAMYRCASSPTVSNQPQHFGDGTRLSIL.

The chain is built from TRBV9 and TRBJ2-7; no clear D gene. Germline CDR1 is SGDLS and CDR2 is YYNGEE. The CDR3 length is 14 residues. V gave up 0 bases and J gave up 2 bases, with 9 bases separating them. CDR3 loop: CASSVGGYTYEQYF. The CDR3 nucleotides are TGTGCCAGCAGCGTAGGGGGATATACCTACGAGCAGTACTTC.

The chain carries TRBV27 and TRBJ2-1, with D possibly TRBD2 on 5 matching bases. Germline V gene data show CDR1 as MNHEY and CDR2 as SMNVEV (reference sequence). Between the trimmed V and J ends, which lost 0 bases and 9 bases, there was a span of 15 bases. The CDR3 consists of 15 residues. The CDR3 sequence: CASSLSLDGSGEQFF. The CDR3 bases are TGTGCCAGCAGTTTATCTCTGGACGGAAGCGGTGAGCAGTTCTTC.

The genes are TRBV28 and TRBJ1-2; the D is unclear. Germline V lookup: CDR1 MDHEN, CDR2 SYDVKM. The CDR3 is 14 amino acids. Trimming left V 2 bases short and J 5 bases short, with 12 bases between. CDR3 coding DNA: TGTGCCAGCAGTTTAGGGGTACTAGGGTATGGCTACACCTTC. This codes for CASSLGVLGYGYTF.

The V gene is TRBV6-5, the J gene TRBJ2-3; weak D call: TRBD1 (5 bases). Trimming stripped 5 bases from V and 0 bases from J, with 15 bases between. CDR3 length equals 16 residues. Germline V CDR1 and CDR2: MNHEY, SVGAGI. The CDR3 bases are TGTGCCAGCAGTAACTATAGGACACCTAGCACAGATACGCAGTATTTT. Translated: CASSNYRTPSTDTQYF.

The rearrangement uses TRBV4-1 and TRBJ2-5, with D tentatively TRBD1 or TRBD2 (5 bases each). The V gene's germline CDR1 is MGHRA and CDR2 YSYEKL. The CDR3 covers 14 residues. Trimming cost V 4 bases and J 2 bases, with 11 bases left between them. The CDR3 is CASSRNGAQETQYF. The CDR3 region has the DNA TGCGCCAGCAGCCGCAACGGGGCACAAGAGACCCAGTACTTC.

This chain links TRBV2 with TRBJ2-3; D is perhaps TRBD2 (5 bases). The CDR3 runs 15 residues. The V gene's germline CDR1 is SNHLY and CDR2 FYNNEI. Between the trimmed V and J ends, which lost 4 bases and 0 bases, there was a span of 11 bases. The DNA of the CDR3 is TGTGCCAGCAGTGTTCCCCGGGGTAGCACAGATACGCAGTATTTT. Its protein is CASSVPRGSTDTQYF.